This TCR beta chain stems from a study of blood T cells in healthy people across ages. As concerns this clonotype: Its antigen remains unknown.

Study-wide points: Diversity of TCR beta per million T cells declined in a roughly linear way with age. Without sorted subsets, naive and antigen-experienced compartments could not be conclusively compared.

Combining a sample-barcoded 5' primer with a J-beta primer mix, a second PCR ran for about 7 to 12 cycles. In TCRdb, the 5' RACE reads were re-called with MiXCR into one record per CDR3 protein. The table records fewer than 1,000,000 distinct CDR3 sequences, around 45% of them present only once. V lost 0 bases, J lost 7 bases, and 16 bases lay in between. Germline V lookup: CDR1 MNHEY, CDR2 SVGAGI. This CDR3 is built from 16 residues. The study drew donors from healthy Caucasian individuals in Russia aged roughly 6 to 95. In each sample, at least 7 million PBMCs were isolated. The chain couples TRBV6-5 to TRBJ2-1, with D possibly TRBD2 on 6 matching bases. This receptor was taken from a man aged 60 to 75 in good health. The sequencing sample was made of blood. This CDR3 is CASSYSGGGQINEQFF. CDR3 nucleotides: TGTGCCAGCAGTTACTCCGGGGGTGGTCAAATTAATGAGCAGTTCTTC.